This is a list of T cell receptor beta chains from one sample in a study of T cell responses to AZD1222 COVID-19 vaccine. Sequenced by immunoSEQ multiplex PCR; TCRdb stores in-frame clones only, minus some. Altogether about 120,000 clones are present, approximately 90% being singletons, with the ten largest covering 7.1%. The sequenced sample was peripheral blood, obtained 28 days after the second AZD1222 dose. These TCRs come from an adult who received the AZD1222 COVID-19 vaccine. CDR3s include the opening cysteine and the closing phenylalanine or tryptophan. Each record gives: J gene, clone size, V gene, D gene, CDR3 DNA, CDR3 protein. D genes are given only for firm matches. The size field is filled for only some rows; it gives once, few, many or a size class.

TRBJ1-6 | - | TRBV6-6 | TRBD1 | TGTGCCACACACCGACAGGGGTCACCCCTCCACTTT | CATHRQGSPLHF
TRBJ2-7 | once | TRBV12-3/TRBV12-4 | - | TGTGCCAGCAGTTTCAGGGACGAGCAGTACTTC | CASSFRDEQYF
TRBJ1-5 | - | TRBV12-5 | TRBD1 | TGTGCTAGTGTCCATCGCTTGGGACAGCGTAATCAGCCCCAGCATTTT | CASVHRLGQRNQPQHF
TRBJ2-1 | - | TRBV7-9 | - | TGTGCCAGCAGTCGTAGTTTTAATGAGCAGTTCTTC | CASSRSFNEQFF
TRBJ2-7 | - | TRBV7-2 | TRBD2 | TGTGCCAGCAGCTTAGGGACTAGCGGGAGCTACGAGCAGTACTTC | CASSLGTSGSYEQYF
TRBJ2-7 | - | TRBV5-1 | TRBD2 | TGCGCCAGCGCGATACTAGCGGACTACGAGCAGTACTTC | CASAILADYEQYF
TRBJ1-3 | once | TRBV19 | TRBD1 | TGTGCCAGTAGTACCCCGGGACAGGCCTCTTCTGGAAACACCATATATTTT | CASSTPGQASSGNTIYF
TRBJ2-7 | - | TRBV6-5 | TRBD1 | TGTGCCAGCAGTACAGGAGGACAGGTATACTACGAGCAGTACTTC | CASSTGGQVYYEQYF
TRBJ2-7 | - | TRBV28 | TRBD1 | TGTGCCAGCAGTACCCCATCGACAGGGACCTACGAGCAGTACTTC | CASSTPSTGTYEQYF
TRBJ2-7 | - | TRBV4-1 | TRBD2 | TGCGCCAGCAGCCAAGGACTAGCGGGAATAGACGAGCAGTACTTC | CASSQGLAGIDEQYF
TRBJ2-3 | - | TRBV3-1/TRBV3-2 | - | TGTGCCAGCAGCCAAGGGGGGGCAGATACGCAGTATTTT | CASSQGGADTQYF
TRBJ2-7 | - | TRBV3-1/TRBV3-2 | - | TGTGCCAGCAGCGAGTTGGGGGTCGAGCAGTACTTC | CASSELGVEQYF
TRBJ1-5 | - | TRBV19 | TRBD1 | TGTGCCAGTAGAAAGGAGACAGGGGGCCGGGGCAATCAGCCCCAGCATTTT | CASRKETGGRGNQPQHF
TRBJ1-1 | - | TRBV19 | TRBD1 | TGTGCCAGTAGTAGGGACAGGGAAGATGTCACTGAAGCTTTCTTT | CASSRDREDVTEAFF
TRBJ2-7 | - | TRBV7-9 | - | TGTGCCAGCAGCTTAGACAAATCCTTTTACGAGCAGTACTTC | CASSLDKSFYEQYF
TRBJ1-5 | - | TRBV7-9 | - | TGTGCCAGCAGCTTAGGGGACAATAACAATCAGCCCCAGCATTTT | CASSLGDNNNQPQHF
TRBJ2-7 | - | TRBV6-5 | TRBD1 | TGTGCCAGCAGTCAACGGGACAGGTACTACGAGCAGTACTTC | CASSQRDRYYEQYF
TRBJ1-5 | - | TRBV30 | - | TGTGCCTGGAGTGTCGGAAGGGGAAGACAGCCCCAGCATTTT | CAWSVGRGRQPQHF
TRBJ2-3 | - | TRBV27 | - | TGTGCCAGCAGTTTATCGCAGGGGACAGATACGCAGTATTTT | CASSLSQGTDTQYF
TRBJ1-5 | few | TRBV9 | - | TGTGCCAGCAGCAAAACCCCTGGTCAGCCCCAGCATTTT | CASSKTPGQPQHF
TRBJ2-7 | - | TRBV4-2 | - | TGTGCCAGCAGCCAAGAAGACCGTTCCTACGAGCAGTACTTC | CASSQEDRSYEQYF